These 18 T cell receptor beta chains were sequenced from one sample in a study of blood T cells in healthy people across ages. Then a second PCR, running about 6 to 11 cycles, was carried out with a sample-barcoded 5' primer and a J-beta primer mix. TCRdb ran MiXCR on the 5' RACE reads and lists one entry per CDR3 protein. The sample shows under 750,000 distinct CDR3 sequences, 40% to 55% of them seen only once. Specimen: blood. The receptor source for this set is a man aged 80 or over in good health.

V and J are TRBV5-1 and TRBJ2-1, with 11 nucleotides matching TRBD2. The V and J ends lost 0 bases and 7 bases, in that order; junction bases with no gene match: 12. There are 18 residues in the CDR3. Germline V CDR1 and CDR2: SGHRS, YFSETQ. The CDR3 here is CASSLAGVAGGPGNEQFF. The CDR3 nucleotides read TGCGCCAGCAGCTTGGCTGGTGTAGCGGGGGGGCCGGGGAATGAGCAGTTCTTC. Based on the CDR3 plus reference TRBV5-1 and TRBJ2-1, the full variable domain is KAGVTQTPRYLIKTRGQQVTLSCSPISGHRSVSWYQQTPGQGLQFLFEYFSETQRNKGNFPGRFSGRQFSNSRSEMNVSTLELGDSALYLCASSLAGVAGGPGNEQFFGPGTRLTVL.

There are a few counts of this clonotype. V usage is TRBV13 and J usage is TRBJ1-2; TRBD1 agrees at 7 bases. V dropped 8 bases and J dropped 3; count of bases not matched to a gene: 3. The CDR3 is 12 amino acids. The germline V gene encodes CDR1 PRHDT and CDR2 FYEKMQ (reference sequence). The CDR3 sequence: CASHQGDYGYTF. The CDR3 nucleotides read TGTGCCAGCCATCAGGGGGACTATGGCTACACCTTC.

This clonotype was seen a handful of times. This chain joins TRBV20-1 and TRBJ2-5; D remains ambiguous. In germline, CDR1 is DFQATT, CDR2 SNEGSKA (reference sequence). CDR3 length: 14 residues. The germline V and J ends were trimmed by 4 bases and 5 bases, with 17 bases remaining between them. CDR3 amino acids: CSATRTGRAETQYF. CDR3 in DNA: TGCAGTGCTACGAGGACCGGCCGAGCGGAGACCCAGTACTTC.

The rearrangement uses TRBV10-3 and TRBJ2-1, with 13 bases fitting TRBD2. This CDR3 has 16 amino acids. Per germline, CDR1 ENHRY and CDR2 SYGVKD. With 7 bases clipped from V and 12 bases from J, the junction kept 15 bases outside the gene matches. The CDR3 DNA sequence: TGTGCCATCAACAGACTAGCGGGGGGCCAAAACAACGTGCAGTTCTTC. Its protein product is CAINRLAGGQNNVQFF.

This clonotype has just a few counts. This chain links TRBV7-2 with TRBJ2-7, with 11 bases that match TRBD2. J was trimmed by 4 bases and V by 1 base; bases with no gene match: 3. The CDR3 is made up of 15 amino acids. Germline CDR1 and CDR2: SGHTA and FQGNSA. Here the CDR3 reads CASSLELAGAYEQYF. The CDR3 coding sequence is TGTGCCAGCAGCTTAGAACTAGCGGGAGCGTACGAGCAGTACTTC.

The rearrangement joins TRBV20-1 to TRBJ1-5; the D is unclear. Trimming cost V 2 bases and J 4 bases, with 18 bases left between them. Looked up from germline, CDR1 is DFQATT and CDR2 is SNEGSKA (reference sequence). The CDR3 runs to 16 residues. The CDR3 DNA follows: TGCAGTGCTAGACAGGATACCGGGGATCTAAATCAGCCCCAGCATTTT. Residues: CSARQDTGDLNQPQHF.

This clonotype came up a few times. The chain couples TRBV4-3 to TRBJ2-7, with 8 bases that match TRBD2. J gave up 3 bases and V 1 base, and 8 bases lay outside the gene matches. Per germline, CDR1 LGHNA and CDR2 YSLEER. This CDR3 region has 16 residues. DNA for the CDR3: TGCGCCAGCAGCCAAGTATCCAGCGGGGGAAACTACGAGCAGTACTTC. Amino acids: CASSQVSSGGNYEQYF.

V is TRBV7-2 and J is TRBJ2-2; possible D gene TRBD2, 6 bases. V gave up 5 bases and J gave up 2 bases, with 15 bases separating them. Germline loops: CDR1 SGHTA, CDR2 FQGNSA. This CDR3 is 16 amino acids long. CDR3 DNA sequence: TGTGCCAGCAGCCCAGGCGGGAAAGGCAACACCGGGGAGCTGTTTTTT. Translating gives CASSPGGKGNTGELFF. The full variable domain, its missing parts supplied by reference TRBV7-2 and TRBJ2-2, is GAGVSQSPSNKVTEKGKDVELRCDPISGHTALYWYRQSLGQGLEFLIYFQGNSAPDKSGLPSDRFSAERTGGSVSTLTIQRTQQEDSAVYLCASSPGGKGNTGELFFGEGSRLTVL.

This chain uses TRBV11-2 with TRBJ2-5, with D perhaps matching TRBD2 (5 bases). Per germline, CDR1 SGHAT and CDR2 FQNNGV. Trimming left V 3 bases short and J 5 bases short, with 10 bases between. The CDR3 is 13 amino acids. The CDR3 nucleotides are TGTGCCAGCAGCTTGCCCGGGGTGGAGACCCAGTACTTC. As protein: CASSLPGVETQYF.

The chain carries TRBV7-2 and TRBJ1-5; D gene unclear. This CDR3 is built from 14 residues. Per germline, CDR1 SGHTA and CDR2 FQGNSA. V lost 1 base, J lost 0 bases, and 4 bases lay in between. The CDR3 bases are TGTGCCAGCAGCTTAGACTCTAGCAATCAGCCCCAGCATTTT. This gives the protein CASSLDSSNQPQHF.

V is TRBV4-3 and J is TRBJ2-7; D possibly corresponds to TRBD2 (5 bases). Germline assignment: CDR1 LGHNA and CDR2 YSLEER. The CDR3 has 14 residues. Deletions cut 1 base from V and 6 bases from J, with 13 bases between. Written as DNA, the CDR3 is TGCGCCAGCAGCCAAGGACTAACTGAGAGCGAGCAGTACTTC. This gives the protein CASSQGLTESEQYF.

The J gene is TRBJ2-5, the V gene TRBV9; D possibly uses TRBD1 or TRBD2 (5 bases each). V lost 4 bases and J lost 11, with 27 bases in between. This CDR3 has 16 residues. Per the germline V gene, CDR1 is SGDLS and CDR2 is YYNGEE. The CDR3: CASSPLSGNGHNEQYF. CDR3 sequence (DNA): TGTGCCAGCAGCCCCCTTTCGGGGAATGGACACAATGAGCAGTACTTC.

The V and J genes are TRBV9 and TRBJ2-1, with D possibly TRBD2 on 6 matching bases. Germline V gives CDR1 SGDLS, CDR2 YYNGEE. This CDR3 is built from 16 residues. V was pared by 0 bases and J by 7 bases, with 17 bases between. The CDR3 coding sequence is TGTGCCAGCAGCGTAGGGGCTAGCGCCAATCGGAATGAGCAGTTCTTC. Translation: CASSVGASANRNEQFF.

A few counts support this clonotype. The chain couples TRBV7-2 to TRBJ2-3; TRBD2 aligns across 13 bases. Germline CDR1 reads SGHTA; CDR2 reads FQGNSA. V dropped 6 bases and J dropped 6; count of bases not matched to a gene: 9. The CDR3 contains 16 residues. The CDR3 DNA sequence: TGTGCCAGCAGGCCTCGACTAGCGGGAGGAGAGGATACGCAGTATTTT. It codes for CASRPRLAGGEDTQYF. The entire variable domain, with the rest obtained from reference TRBV7-2 and TRBJ2-3, is as follows: GAGVSQSPSNKVTEKGKDVELRCDPISGHTALYWYRQSLGQGLEFLIYFQGNSAPDKSGLPSDRFSAERTGGSVSTLTIQRTQQEDSAVYLCASRPRLAGGEDTQYFGPGTRLTVL.

This clonotype was counted only a few times. The chain is built from TRBV20-1 and TRBJ2-2; TRBD1 or TRBD2 may be the D gene (6 bases each). V lost 7 bases, J lost 5 bases, and 14 bases lay in between. CDR3 length equals 13 residues. Looked up from germline, CDR1 is DFQATT and CDR2 is SNEGSKA (reference sequence). The CDR3 here is CSGRGPWTGELFF. The DNA of the CDR3 is TGCAGTGGTCGGGGGCCTTGGACCGGGGAGCTGTTTTTT.

This clonotype has just a few counts. The chain couples TRBV7-2 to TRBJ2-5; 10 bases map to TRBD2. This CDR3 comprises 15 residues. Germline V gene data show CDR1 as SGHTA and CDR2 as FQGNSA. V trimming: 6 bases; J trimming: 7 bases; junction bases outside the gene matches: 11. The DNA for the CDR3 is TGTGCCAGCAGTCCCCCTAGCGGGGGCAGGGTGACCCAGTACTTC. Amino acid sequence: CASSPPSGGRVTQYF. The whole variable domain, remainder taken from reference TRBV7-2 and TRBJ2-5, is GAGVSQSPSNKVTEKGKDVELRCDPISGHTALYWYRQSLGQGLEFLIYFQGNSAPDKSGLPSDRFSAERTGGSVSTLTIQRTQQEDSAVYLCASSPPSGGRVTQYFGPGTRLLVL.

V and J are TRBV5-1 and TRBJ2-5, with D hard to call. In germline, CDR1 is SGHRS, CDR2 YFSETQ. The CDR3 has 14 residues. The V end was cut by 1 base, the J end by 2 bases, with 9 bases between. The CDR3 sequence is CASSLYTAQETQYF. The CDR3 DNA sequence: TGCGCCAGCAGCTTGTACACGGCGCAAGAGACCCAGTACTTC.

Regarding this clonotype: The germline gene is not matched at one end of the junction; a read error may be the cause. The rearrangement joins TRBV3-1 to TRBJ2-3; 7 bases match TRBD1. The CDR3 totals 14 residues. Per the germline V gene, CDR1 is LGHDT and CDR2 is YNNKEL (reference sequence). The CDR3 region is CASRKTGSTDTQYF. The CDR3 coding sequence is TGCGCCAGCAGGAAGACAGGGTCCACAGATACGCAGTATTTT.